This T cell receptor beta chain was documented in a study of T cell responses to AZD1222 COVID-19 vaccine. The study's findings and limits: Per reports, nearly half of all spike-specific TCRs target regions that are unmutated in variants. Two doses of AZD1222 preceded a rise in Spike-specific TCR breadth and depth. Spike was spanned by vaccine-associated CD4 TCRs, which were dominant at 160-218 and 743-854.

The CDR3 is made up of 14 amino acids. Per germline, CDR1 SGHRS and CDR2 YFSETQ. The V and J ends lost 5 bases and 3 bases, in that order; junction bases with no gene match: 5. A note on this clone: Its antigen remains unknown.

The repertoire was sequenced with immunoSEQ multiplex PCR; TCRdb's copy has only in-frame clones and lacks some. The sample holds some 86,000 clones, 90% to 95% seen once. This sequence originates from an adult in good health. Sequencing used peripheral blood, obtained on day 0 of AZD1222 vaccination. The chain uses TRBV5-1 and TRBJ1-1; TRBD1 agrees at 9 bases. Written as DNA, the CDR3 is TGCGCCAGCAGTACCGGGACAGGGCACACTGAAGCTTTCTTT. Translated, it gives CASSTGTGHTEAFF.